This T cell receptor (beta chain) is drawn from a study of blood T cell repertoires in COVID-19. Assay used: immunoSEQ multiplex PCR; TCRdb lists only in-frame clones, some missing. The sample has about 160,000 clones, roughly 80% seen once. This CDR3 has 12 amino acids. CDR1 and CDR2 (germline): LNHNV, YYDKDF (reference sequence). Trimming took 3 bases from V and 6 from J, leaving 8 bases between them. The sequencing sample was made of PBMCs or T cells enriched from blood (not recorded which). The clonotype comes from a woman between 45 and 65 years old who had recovered from COVID-19. The rearrangement uses TRBV15 and TRBJ1-2, with a weak D call TRBD1 (6 bases). CDR3 nucleotides: TGTGCCACCAGCAGTTCAGGGGATGGCTACACCTTC. Translation: CATSSSGDGYTF.